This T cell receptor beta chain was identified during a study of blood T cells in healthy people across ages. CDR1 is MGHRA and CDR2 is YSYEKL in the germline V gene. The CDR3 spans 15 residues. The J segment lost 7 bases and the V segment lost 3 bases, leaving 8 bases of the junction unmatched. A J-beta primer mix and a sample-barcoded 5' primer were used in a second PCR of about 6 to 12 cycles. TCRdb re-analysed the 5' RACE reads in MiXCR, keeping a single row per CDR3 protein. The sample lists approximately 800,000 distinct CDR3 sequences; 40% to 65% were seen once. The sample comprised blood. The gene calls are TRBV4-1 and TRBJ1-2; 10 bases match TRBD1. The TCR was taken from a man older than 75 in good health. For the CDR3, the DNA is TGCGCCAGCAGCCAGGACCGGGACAGGGGATTTGGCTACACCTTC. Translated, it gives CASSQDRDRGFGYTF.